This is a list of T cell receptor beta chains from one sample in a study of T cell repertoires in cytomegalovirus infection. TCRdb fed the reads into MiXCR, producing one record per CDR3 protein. The data contain around 280,000 distinct CDR3 sequences, approximately 14% of them singletons. Sequencing used PBMCs. These receptors were collected from a human donor in good health (CMV status not recorded). Some clones in this sample may be carry-over from other donors' samples. Both conserved end residues are part of each CDR3. D genes are given only for firm matches. Size is stated for part of the rows, as once, few or many counts, or as a class when the clone is expanded.

clone size,V gene,D gene,CDR3 length,J gene,CDR3 DNA,CDR3 protein
many,TRBV29-1,-,13,TRBJ1-1,TGCAGCACTAACGAAGGAGGAGTGTGGACAGCTTTCTTT,CSTNEGGVWTAFF
many,TRBV28,-,15,TRBJ1-1,TGTGCCAGCAGTTTATTAACAGGTGGGAACACTGAAGCTTTCTTT,CASSLLTGGNTEAFF
-,TRBV29-1,-,12,TRBJ1-2,TGCAGCGTTCAGAGGGCAGGTTATGGCTACACCTTC,CSVQRAGYGYTF
many,TRBV12-3/TRBV12-4,-,12,TRBJ1-5,TGTGCCAGCAGGTCACTAAATCAGCCCCAGCATTTT,CASRSLNQPQHF
many,TRBV12-3/TRBV12-4,TRBD2,16,TRBJ2-2,TGTGCCAGCAGTTTCCTCCGCGGGGGGAACACCGGGGAGCTGTTTTTT,CASSFLRGGNTGELFF
-,TRBV6-4,-,15,TRBJ2-2,TGTGCCAGCAGTGACTCGAATAAGAACACCGGGGAGCTGTTTTTT,CASSDSNKNTGELFF
-,TRBV29-1,TRBD1,15,TRBJ2-7,TGCAGCGTTGAAGATGGTTCGGGACAGACCTACGAGCAGTACTTC,CSVEDGSGQTYEQYF
few,TRBV20-1,-,12,TRBJ1-1,TGCAGTGCCCCTGCTACAGGTCGCGACGCTTTCTTT,CSAPATGRDAFF
many,TRBV7-2,-,16,TRBJ2-3,TGTGCCAGCTCCTTAGGCGTAGGCGGGGACACAGATACGCAGTATTTT,CASSLGVGGDTDTQYF
few,TRBV6-2/TRBV6-3,-,13,TRBJ2-1,TGTGCCAGCACAGGGGGAGGATACAATGAGCAGTTCTTC,CASTGGGYNEQFF
many,TRBV7-2,-,14,TRBJ1-1,TGTGCCAGCAGCTCCTACCAGGGGATATCACGAGCTTTCTTT,CASSSYQGISRAFF
few,TRBV7-9,-,14,TRBJ2-7,TGTGCCAGCAGTCGAATGGGGCTTACCTACGAGCAGTACTTC,CASSRMGLTYEQYF
-,TRBV27,TRBD1,14,TRBJ2-5,TGTGCCAGCGGTCACCGGGACAGGCAAGAGACCCAGTACTTC,CASGHRDRQETQYF
-,TRBV20-1,-,14,TRBJ2-7,TGCAGTGCTAGTGGCGGGAAAACCTCCTACGAGCAGTACTTC,CSASGGKTSYEQYF
few,TRBV7-9,-,15,TRBJ1-1,TGTGCCAGCAGCTTAACAACAGGGCGAGGCACTGAAGCTTTCTTT,CASSLTTGRGTEAFF
many,TRBV6-2/TRBV6-3,TRBD2,15,TRBJ2-5,TGTGCCAGCAGCGGTAGCGGGAGATCGGTGGAGACCCAGTACTTC,CASSGSGRSVETQYF
-,TRBV6-1,TRBD2,15,TRBJ2-7,TGTGCCAGCCAGACTAGCGGGGCGGCCGTTGGCGAGCAGTACTTC,CASQTSGAAVGEQYF
few,TRBV29-1,-,13,TRBJ1-2,TGCAGCGTTGGGCCAAGAGGCGACTATGGCTACACCTTC,CSVGPRGDYGYTF
many,TRBV7-2,TRBD1,15,TRBJ1-1,TGTGCCAGCAGCTCCTCCGGGACAGCGAACACTGAAGCTTTCTTT,CASSSSGTANTEAFF
-,TRBV15,TRBD1,15,TRBJ1-1,TGTGCCACCAGCCGGGGGGAACAGGGGAGGACTGAAGCTTTCTTT,CATSRGEQGRTEAFF